A single T cell receptor (beta chain) is shown here with its context. Its antigen target is currently unknown. Qualities for individual bases were not recorded, and no much larger clone is one base off. The CDR3 sequence holds 16 residues, the cysteine and phenylalanine included. Left in the record is the CDR3 DNA by itself, 48 bases read in frame from the first base. V drops 0 bases and J drops 0 bases, leaving 10 bases in between. From the germline V gene, CDR1 is MGHRA and CDR2 is YSYEKL. Amplification of TCR beta CDR3 regions was carried out from RNA transcripts. For the first round of RT-PCR on the TCR CDR3, the HTBI primer set was used together with the Qiagen OneStep RT-PCR kit. Libraries were constructed in a second round of multiplex PCR, after which size selection and purification were performed. The libraries were sequenced on an Illumina HiSeq2000 using paired-end 100 bp reads. The authors' pipeline ran thus. SOAPnuke was used to process the raw data, removing reads that contained adapters or uncalled bases, had a mean Phred below 15, or lacked an exact match to the constant primer or identifier. High-quality paired reads were merged using COPE v1.2.5, and each unique nucleotide sequence was defined as a clonotype. MiTCR v1.1 was used to align the clonotypes against IMGT TRBV, TRBD and TRBJ reference segments. The analysis included only V-J combinations with a frequency above 0.0001, which together covered more than 98% of the repertoires. The TCS score was defined as the ratio of F50 (clonal expansion) to E x V (chaos), calculated using BLOSUM62-based TCRdist between CDR3 peptides within each V-J. Welch's t-statistics and random forest reduced 514 V-J features to 13, which were used in a naive Bayes classifier (R e1071). The raw public data were reprocessed by TCRdb itself: fastp quality trimming at Q25, MiXCR clonotype calling, in-frame beta chains only. Rows matching on CDR3 protein sequence are summarized as one entry with the most common DNA and genes. None of the V and J calls come from the authors' own analysis; TCRdb made them. For this sample the table gives 600,000 or so distinct CDR3 sequences, of which about 16% were detected only once. The ten largest make up approximately 3.8% of the sample.

The data were obtained in a study of T cells in Graves' hyperthyroidism and ophthalmopathy (dated by TCRdb to between 2017 and 2020). Looking at the study overall: Peripheral blood was collected at initial diagnosis, before any treatment. A discovery cohort of about a hundred patients, 43 with Graves' ophthalmopathy and over 55 with stable Graves' hyperthyroidism, was used to find distinguishing TCR V-J signatures. Prospective prediction of ophthalmopathy was tested in an independent validation cohort of approximately 19 hyperthyroidism patients and some 17 patients who later progressed to ophthalmopathy. The approximately 100 discovery patients were randomly divided into training and test sets at a 7:3 ratio. In addition, the study compared T-cell repertoires in thyroid tissue and in blood from roughly 6 Graves' hyperthyroidism patients. After sampling, hyperthyroidism patients received methimazole starting at 30 mg daily, and ophthalmopathy patients received high-dose intravenous methylprednisolone. The paper describes TCR Vbeta CDR3 sequencing of about 140 peripheral blood samples, made up of about 41 ophthalmopathy patients, some 76 hyperthyroidism patients and roughly 17 progressor patients.

The paper as a whole reports these results and caveats: A model built on a 13 V-J signature distinguished ophthalmopathy from stable hyperthyroidism, reaching 87.88% sensitivity and about 81% specificity in cross-validation and 80%/75% in testing. In validation, progression to ophthalmopathy was predicted by the model with nearly 71% sensitivity and 72% to 80% specificity, a median of approximately 7.1 months before onset. Most expanded thyroid clonotypes (frequency above 0.001) were also detected in blood, a finding suggesting that blood repertoires may reflect thyroid immune responses. No statistical method was used to set the sample size in advance, and investigators knew the group allocation.

Graves' hyperthyroidism was defined as stable when no progression to ophthalmopathy occurred over 18 months of follow-up. The hyperthyroidism patients were between 18 and 65 years old and newly diagnosed, with a disease duration of less than 2 months. The study excluded patients with uncontrolled infections, other autoimmune diseases, pregnancy or lactation. Diagnoses were established on the basis of clinical symptoms, serum thyroxine and TRAb, thyroid ultrasound, and orbital computed tomography. PBMCs were isolated from more than 8 ml of fresh peripheral blood by Ficoll-Paque density gradient centrifugation. Trizol reagent was used to extract total RNA, and RNA quality was then checked on an Agilent 2100 Bioanalyzer.

Material: blood. Here the chain combines TRBV4-1 and TRBJ2-3; the D gene is perhaps TRBD1, on 5 matching bases. The clonotype comes from a woman aged 25 to 39 with Graves' hyperthyroidism. Read as DNA, the sequence is TGCGCCAGCAGCCAAGATATGCAGGGAAGCACAGATACGCAGTATTTT. Its protein product is CASSQDMQGSTDTQYF.